One sample yielded the 6 T cell receptor beta chains listed below, sequenced in a study of shared clonotypes between healthy human individuals. Profiled with immunoSEQ multiplex PCR; TCRdb holds only in-frame clones, not every one. The data contain over a million clones, around four fifths of them seen just once; the ten biggest clones take up approximately 1.5%. Sequencing was done on a sample of memory CD4+ T cells sorted from blood. Subset defined: CD45RA-negative fraction. The receptors shown here come from a man aged 18 to 29 in good health.

This clone has a handful of counts. The same CDR3 arises from other DNA sequences in this sample as well. This sequence joins TRBV18 and TRBJ2-1; 10 bases line up with TRBD2. Germline lookup yields CDR1 KGHSH and CDR2 LQKENI. The CDR3 is 15 residues long. The trim removed 6 bases at V and 4 bases at J, leaving 6 bases unmatched. The CDR3 nucleotides read TGTGCCAGCTCCGTGACTAGCGGGTTTTACAATGAGCAGTTCTTC. Amino acids: CASSVTSGFYNEQFF.

The chain has TRBV5-1 and TRBJ2-1; TRBD2 matches 7 bases. Germline trimming cut 4 bases from V and 3 bases from J; bases unmatched to any gene: 7. Germline V lookup: CDR1 SGHRS, CDR2 YFSETQ. CDR3 length: 15 residues. CDR3 DNA: TGCGCCAGCAGCCTGGAGAGCGGGATCTACAATGAGCAGTTCTTC. It translates to CASSLESGIYNEQFF.

The sample holds a few counts of this clone. The gene calls are TRBV6-5 and TRBJ1-6; tentative D call: TRBD1 (5 bases). This CDR3 is 15 amino acids long. The V end lost 5 bases, the J end lost 10 bases, and 18 bases lay between the germline ends. Germline CDR1 reads MNHEY; CDR2 reads SVGAGI. The chain's CDR3 is CASSPPGPATSPLHF. CDR3 in DNA: TGTGCCAGCAGTCCTCCGGGGCCTGCCACGTCACCCCTCCACTTT.

This clone has a handful of counts. The V and J genes are TRBV7-9 and TRBJ1-5; D gene ambiguous. The CDR3 contains 13 residues. CDR1 SEHNR and CDR2 FQNEAQ come from the germline V gene (reference sequence). V gave up 1 base and J gave up 7 bases, with 8 bases separating them. The CDR3 bases are TGTGCCAGCAGCTTAGAGGCGAGACAGCCCCAGCATTTT. This codes for CASSLEARQPQHF.

The chain combines TRBV2 with TRBJ1-6; D gene ambiguous. Germline CDR1 and CDR2: SNHLY and FYNNEI. V was cut by 7 bases and J by 8 bases, with 9 bases left in between. The length of the CDR3 is 12 residues. The CDR3 nucleotides read TGTGCCAGCATGGCGGATTATTCACCCCTCCACTTT. Translated, it gives CASMADYSPLHF.

The chain combines TRBV7-6 with TRBJ1-4; 7 nucleotides align to TRBD1. V dropped 5 bases and J dropped 7; count of bases not matched to a gene: 10. The CDR3 loop spans 15 amino acids. Germline assignment: CDR1 SGHVS and CDR2 FNYEAQ. The CDR3: CASSLRTGGSEKLFF. For the CDR3, the DNA is TGTGCCAGCAGCCTTCGGACAGGCGGGAGTGAAAAACTGTTTTTT.